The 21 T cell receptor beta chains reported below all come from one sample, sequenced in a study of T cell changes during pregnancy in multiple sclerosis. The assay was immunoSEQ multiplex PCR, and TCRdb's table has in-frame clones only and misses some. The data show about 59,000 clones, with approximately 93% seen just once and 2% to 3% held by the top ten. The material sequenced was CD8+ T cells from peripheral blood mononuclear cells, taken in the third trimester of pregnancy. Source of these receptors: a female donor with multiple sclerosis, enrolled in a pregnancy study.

CDR3 protein: CASSQDAGLVREQYF. The CDR3 DNA reads TGCGCCAGCAGCCAAGATGCTGGACTAGTACGCGAGCAGTACTTC. The chain uses TRBV4-3 and TRBJ2-7, with 7 bases that match TRBD2. CDR1 is LGHNA and CDR2 is YSLEER in the germline V gene. The CDR3 spans 15 residues. Unmatched junction bases numbered 8, after V lost 0 bases and J lost 6 bases.

Written as DNA, the CDR3 is TGTGCCAGCAGCCCACGAGGGATAGCGGGAGGGTTCGGTGGTACCGGGGAGCTGTTTTTT. Protein: CASSPRGIAGGFGGTGELFF. This rearrangement joins TRBV5-5 to TRBJ2-2, with 11 bases aligning to TRBD2. This CDR3 is built from 20 residues. In germline, CDR1 is SGHKS, CDR2 YYEKEE (reference sequence). V trimming: 4 bases; J trimming: 5 bases; junction bases outside the gene matches: 19.

CDR3 sequence (DNA): TGTGCCAGCAGCTTAGATGGGCTAGCGGGATACGTTGAGCAGTTCTTC. It translates to CASSLDGLAGYVEQFF. V is TRBV11-2 and J is TRBJ2-1; 9 bases map to TRBD2. The J segment lost 9 bases and the V segment lost 0 bases, leaving 9 bases of the junction unmatched. Germline V gene data show CDR1 as SGHAT and CDR2 as FQNNGV. This CDR3 comprises 16 residues.

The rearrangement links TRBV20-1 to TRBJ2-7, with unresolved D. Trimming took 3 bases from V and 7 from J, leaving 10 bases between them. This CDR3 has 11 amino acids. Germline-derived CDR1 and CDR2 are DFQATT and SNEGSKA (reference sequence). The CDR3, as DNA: TGCAGTGCTAGGTGGTCTGCGGAGCAGTACTTC. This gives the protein CSARWSAEQYF.

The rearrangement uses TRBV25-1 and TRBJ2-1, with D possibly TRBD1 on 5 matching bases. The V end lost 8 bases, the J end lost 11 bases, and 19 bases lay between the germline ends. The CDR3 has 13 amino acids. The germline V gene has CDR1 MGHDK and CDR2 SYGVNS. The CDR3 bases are TGTGCCAGCCTAGTGGGGCCCGGCGGTAAGCAGTTCTTC. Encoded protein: CASLVGPGGKQFF. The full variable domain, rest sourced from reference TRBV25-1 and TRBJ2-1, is EADIYQTPRYLVIGTGKKITLECSQTMGHDKMYWYQQDPGMELHLIHYSYGVNSTEKGDLSSESTVSRIRTEHFPLTLESARPSHTSQYLCASLVGPGGKQFFGPGTRLTVL.

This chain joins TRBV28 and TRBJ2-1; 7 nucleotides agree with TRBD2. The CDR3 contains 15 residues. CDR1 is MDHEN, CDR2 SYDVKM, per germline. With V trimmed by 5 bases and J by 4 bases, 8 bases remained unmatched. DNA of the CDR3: TGTGCCAGCAGTCTCGGACTAGAAATTTACAATGAGCAGTTCTTC. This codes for CASSLGLEIYNEQFF.

CDR3 residues: CASVPRYDKQFF. CDR3 DNA sequence: TGTGCCAGCGTACCCCGCTACGACAAGCAGTTCTTC. This chain uses TRBV2 with TRBJ2-1; D uncertain. There are 12 residues in the CDR3. V was trimmed by 8 bases and J by 11 bases, leaving 16 bases between them. Germline loops: CDR1 SNHLY, CDR2 FYNNEI.

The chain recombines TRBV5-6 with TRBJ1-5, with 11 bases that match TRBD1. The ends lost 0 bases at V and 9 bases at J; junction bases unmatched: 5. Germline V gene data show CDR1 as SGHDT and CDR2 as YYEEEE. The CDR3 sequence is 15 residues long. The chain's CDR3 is CASSLGGTGGRPQHF. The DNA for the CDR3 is TGTGCCAGCAGCTTGGGAGGGACAGGGGGTCGGCCCCAGCATTTT.

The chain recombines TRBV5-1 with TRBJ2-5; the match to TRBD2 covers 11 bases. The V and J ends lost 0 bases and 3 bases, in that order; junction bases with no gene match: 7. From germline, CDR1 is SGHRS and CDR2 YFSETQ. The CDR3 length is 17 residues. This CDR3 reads CASSLAVSSGGKETQYF. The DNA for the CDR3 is TGCGCCAGCAGCTTGGCCGTTTCTAGCGGGGGGAAAGAGACCCAGTACTTC. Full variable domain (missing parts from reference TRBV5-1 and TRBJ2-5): KAGVTQTPRYLIKTRGQQVTLSCSPISGHRSVSWYQQTPGQGLQFLFEYFSETQRNKGNFPGRFSGRQFSNSRSEMNVSTLELGDSALYLCASSLAVSSGGKETQYFGPGTRLLVL.

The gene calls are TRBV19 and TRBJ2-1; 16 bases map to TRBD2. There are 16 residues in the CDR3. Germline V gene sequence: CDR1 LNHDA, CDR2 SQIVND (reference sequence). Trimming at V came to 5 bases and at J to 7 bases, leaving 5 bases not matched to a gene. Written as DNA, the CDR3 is TGTGCCAGTAGTCCCGGGACTAGCGGGAGGGGGAATGAGCAGTTCTTC. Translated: CASSPGTSGRGNEQFF.

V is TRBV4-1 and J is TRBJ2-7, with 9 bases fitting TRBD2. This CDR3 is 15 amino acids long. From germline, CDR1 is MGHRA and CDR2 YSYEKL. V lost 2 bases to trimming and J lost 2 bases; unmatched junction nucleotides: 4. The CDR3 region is CASSQLAGATYEQYF. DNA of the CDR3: TGCGCCAGCAGCCAATTAGCGGGAGCAACCTACGAGCAGTACTTC.

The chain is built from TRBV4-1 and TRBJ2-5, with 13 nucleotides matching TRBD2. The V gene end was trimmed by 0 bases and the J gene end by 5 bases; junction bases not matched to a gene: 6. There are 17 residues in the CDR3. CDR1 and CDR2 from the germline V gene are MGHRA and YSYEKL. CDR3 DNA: TGCGCCAGCAGCCAAGAGGGACTAGCGGGGAGAGGGGAGACCCAGTACTTC. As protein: CASSQEGLAGRGETQYF.

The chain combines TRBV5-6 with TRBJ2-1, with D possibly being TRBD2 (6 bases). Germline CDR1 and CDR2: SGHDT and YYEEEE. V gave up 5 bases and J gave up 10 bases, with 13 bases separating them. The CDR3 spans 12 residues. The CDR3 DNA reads TGTGCCAGCAGTCTATCGGGAGAGGAGCAGTTCTTC. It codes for CASSLSGEEQFF.

For the CDR3, the DNA is TGTGCCAGTAGTATTATGGGGGCTTACAATGAGCAGTTCTTC. Residues: CASSIMGAYNEQFF. The chain carries TRBV19 and TRBJ2-1, with a tentative D call TRBD1 (6 bases). This CDR3 has 14 residues. V gave up 3 bases and J gave up 4 bases, with 10 bases separating them. Germline-derived CDR1 and CDR2 are LNHDA and SQIVND (reference sequence).

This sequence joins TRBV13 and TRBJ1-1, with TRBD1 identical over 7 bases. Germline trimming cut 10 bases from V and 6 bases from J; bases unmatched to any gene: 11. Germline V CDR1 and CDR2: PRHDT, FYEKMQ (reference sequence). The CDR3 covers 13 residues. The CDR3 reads CATGDSAFPEAFF. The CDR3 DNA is TGTGCCACCGGGGACAGTGCGTTCCCTGAAGCTTTCTTT.

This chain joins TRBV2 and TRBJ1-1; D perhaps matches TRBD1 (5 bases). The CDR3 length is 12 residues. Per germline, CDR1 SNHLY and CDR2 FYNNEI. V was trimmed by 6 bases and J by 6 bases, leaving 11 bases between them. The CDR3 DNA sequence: TGTGCCAGCAGAGCAGGGTTGCCTGAAGCTTTCTTT. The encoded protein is CASRAGLPEAFF. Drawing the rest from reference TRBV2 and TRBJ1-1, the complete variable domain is EPEVTQTPSHQVTQMGQEVILRCVPISNHLYFYWYRQILGQKVEFLVSFYNNEISEKSEIFDDQFSVERPDGSNFTLKIRSTKLEDSAMYFCASRAGLPEAFFGQGTRLTVV.

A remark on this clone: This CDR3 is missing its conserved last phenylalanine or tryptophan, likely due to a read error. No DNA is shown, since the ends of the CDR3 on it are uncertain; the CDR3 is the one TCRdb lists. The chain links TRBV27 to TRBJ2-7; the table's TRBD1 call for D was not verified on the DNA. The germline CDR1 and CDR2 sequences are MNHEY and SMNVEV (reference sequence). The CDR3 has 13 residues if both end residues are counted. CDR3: CASSPNRDRPYRL.

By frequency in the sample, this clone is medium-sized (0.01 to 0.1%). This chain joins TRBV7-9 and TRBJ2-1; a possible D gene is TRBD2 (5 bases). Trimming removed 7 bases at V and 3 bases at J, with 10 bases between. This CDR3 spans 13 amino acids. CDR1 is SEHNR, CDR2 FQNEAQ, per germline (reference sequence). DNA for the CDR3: TGTGCCAGCAAGGACGGGAACTACAATGAGCAGTTCTTC. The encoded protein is CASKDGNYNEQFF. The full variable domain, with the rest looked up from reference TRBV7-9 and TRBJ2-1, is DTGVSQNPRHKITKRGQNVTFRCDPISEHNRLYWYRQTLGQGPEFLTYFQNEAQLEKSRLLSDRFSAERPKGSFSTLEIQRTEQGDSAMYLCASKDGNYNEQFFGPGTRLTVL.

The CDR3 coding sequence is TGTGCCAGCAGTTTTTCCCCCCTCTACGAGCAGTACTTC. Its translation: CASSFSPLYEQYF. V usage is TRBV27 and J usage is TRBJ2-7; D is unresolved. This CDR3 spans 13 amino acids. CDR1 MNHEY and CDR2 SMNVEV come from the germline V gene (reference sequence). V shed 3 bases and J shed 3 bases, with 9 bases lying between them.

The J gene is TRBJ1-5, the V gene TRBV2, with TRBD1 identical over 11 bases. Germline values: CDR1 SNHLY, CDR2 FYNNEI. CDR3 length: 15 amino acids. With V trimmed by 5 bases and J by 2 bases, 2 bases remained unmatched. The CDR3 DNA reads TGTGCCAGCAGTTGGACAGGGGGCCGCAATCAGCCCCAGCATTTT. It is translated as CASSWTGGRNQPQHF.

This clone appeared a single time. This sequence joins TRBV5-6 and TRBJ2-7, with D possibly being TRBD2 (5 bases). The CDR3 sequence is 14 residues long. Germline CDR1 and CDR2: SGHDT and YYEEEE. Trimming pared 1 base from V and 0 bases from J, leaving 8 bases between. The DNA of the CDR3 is TGTGCCAGCAGCTTGTGGGAGTACTCCTACGAGCAGTACTTC. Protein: CASSLWEYSYEQYF.